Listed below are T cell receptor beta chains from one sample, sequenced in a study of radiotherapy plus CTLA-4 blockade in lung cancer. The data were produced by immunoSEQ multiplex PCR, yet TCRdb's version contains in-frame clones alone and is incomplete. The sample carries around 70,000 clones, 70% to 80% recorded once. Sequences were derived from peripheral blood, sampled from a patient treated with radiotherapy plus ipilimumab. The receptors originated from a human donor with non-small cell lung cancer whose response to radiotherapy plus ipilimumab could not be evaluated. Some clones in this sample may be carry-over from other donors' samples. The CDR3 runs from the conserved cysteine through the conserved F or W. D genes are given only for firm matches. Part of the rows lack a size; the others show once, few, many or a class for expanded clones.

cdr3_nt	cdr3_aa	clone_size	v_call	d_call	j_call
TGCGCCAGCAGCCACCTTACAGGCTACGAGCAGTACTTC	CASSHLTGYEQYF	-	TRBV4-1	-	TRBJ2-7
TGTGCCAGCAGCCCCGACAGAGTGGACGGGGAGCTGTTTTTT	CASSPDRVDGELFF	medium-sized	TRBV5-6	-	TRBJ2-2
TGTGCCAGCTCACCCGGGGGACAGGGGATAAAGGAAGCTTTCTTT	CASSPGGQGIKEAFF	-	TRBV18	TRBD1	TRBJ1-1
TGCGCCAGCAGCTTGTTGGGTCCGGGGGGGCTCTGGGATACGCAGTATTTT	CASSLLGPGGLWDTQYF	-	TRBV5-1	TRBD2	TRBJ2-3
TGTGCCAGCAGTCGCCGGTTCTCTGGGGCCAACGTCCTGACTTTC	CASSRRFSGANVLTF	-	TRBV2	-	TRBJ2-6
TGCGCCAGCAGCAACCTTCTCAGGGGAGAAGAGACCCAGTACTTC	CASSNLLRGEETQYF	-	TRBV5-1	-	TRBJ2-5
TGTGCCAGCGGGGGGAATACGCAGTATTTT	CASGGNTQYF	-	TRBV2	-	TRBJ2-3
TGTGCCAGCAGCGAGGAAGTCAGCACAGATACGCAGTATTTT	CASSEEVSTDTQYF	-	TRBV6-1	-	TRBJ2-3
TGTGCCAGCATACTCCAGGGTAACACTGAAGCTTTCTTT	CASILQGNTEAFF	few	TRBV2	-	TRBJ1-1
TGTGCCAGCAGTGAAGACAGGGTAAGCGAGCAGTACTTC	CASSEDRVSEQYF	-	TRBV6-1	-	TRBJ2-7
TGTGCCAGCTCACCGGGCCGGGGGGAGCAGTTCTTC	CASSPGRGEQFF	-	TRBV18	-	TRBJ2-1
TGTGCCAGCAGCTTAAGCGGGGGCCAGAACACCGGGGAGCTGTTTTTT	CASSLSGGQNTGELFF	-	TRBV9	TRBD2	TRBJ2-2
TGCGCCAGCAGCCGCACTTGGACAGGAGGAGGCTATGGCTACACCTTC	CASSRTWTGGGYGYTF	-	TRBV4-1	TRBD1	TRBJ1-2
TGCGCCAGCAGCGCCGGACAGGGGAAAGAGACCCAGTACTTC	CASSAGQGKETQYF	-	TRBV5-1	TRBD1	TRBJ2-5
TGTGCCAGCAGCTTCCGAGACAGGGGGCTCGCCGGGGAGCTGTTTTTT	CASSFRDRGLAGELFF	-	TRBV5-4	TRBD1	TRBJ2-2
TGTGCCAGCAGCCCGACGGGGGGCACAGATACGCAGTATTTT	CASSPTGGTDTQYF	once	TRBV6-5	-	TRBJ2-3
TGTGCCAGCAGTGATTGGGCTAGCGGGGGGTCGGGGTCCTACGAGCAGTACTTC	CASSDWASGGSGSYEQYF	-	TRBV2	TRBD2	TRBJ2-7
TGTGCCAGCAGCTACTGGGACAGGGGTGGGCAGCCCCAGCATTTT	CASSYWDRGGQPQHF	-	TRBV2	TRBD1	TRBJ1-5
TGTGCCAGCAGTCGACAAAATGAAAAACTGTTTTTT	CASSRQNEKLFF	few	TRBV6-6	-	TRBJ1-4
TGTGCCAGCAGTTTATTTAGAAGCTCCTATAATTCACCCCTCCACTTT	CASSLFRSSYNSPLHF	-	TRBV28	-	TRBJ1-6
TGTGCCAGCAGTTACTCGAAGGGACTAAGCTCCTACGAGCAGTACTTC	CASSYSKGLSSYEQYF	-	TRBV6-5	TRBD2	TRBJ2-7
TGCGCCAGCAGCCAAGATAGACTAGCCAGGAGCACCGGGGAGCTGTTTTTT	CASSQDRLARSTGELFF	-	TRBV4-1	TRBD2	TRBJ2-2
TGTGCCAGCAGTTTAAATGGGGGACTAGTGTACAATGAGCAGTTCTTC	CASSLNGGLVYNEQFF	-	TRBV27	TRBD2	TRBJ2-1
TGTGCCAGCAGTTACTTTGAGACAGGGGATGGCTACACCTTC	CASSYFETGDGYTF	-	TRBV6-5	TRBD1	TRBJ1-2
TGCGCCAGCAGCGAGGGACAGGGTAACTATGGCTACACCTTC	CASSEGQGNYGYTF	-	TRBV5-1	TRBD1	TRBJ1-2
TGCGCCAGCATGGCTAGCGGGGGCTACAATGAGCAGTTCTTC	CASMASGGYNEQFF	-	TRBV5-1	TRBD2	TRBJ2-1
TGTGCCACCAGCAGAGATAAGGTCGGGACTAGTCACTTC	CATSRDKVGTSHF	-	TRBV15	TRBD2	TRBJ2-5
TGTGCCAGCAGCCAGGGGGCAGGGGATAGGACCTATGGCTACACCTTC	CASSQGAGDRTYGYTF	-	TRBV7-9	TRBD1	TRBJ1-2
TGTGCCAGCAGCTTTTCTCCAGGGGTAATTAATTCACCCCTCCACTTT	CASSFSPGVINSPLHF	-	TRBV7-9	-	TRBJ1-6
TGCGCCAGCAGCCAAGATGGACAGGTCATCTACGAGCAGTACTTC	CASSQDGQVIYEQYF	-	TRBV4-1	TRBD1	TRBJ2-7
TGTGCCAGCAGCCTAACATGGACTAGAGGAAACATTCAGTACTTC	CASSLTWTRGNIQYF	-	TRBV7-2	TRBD2	TRBJ2-4
TGTGCCAGCCTCCCTCGGGGCGGGGGTACAGATACGCAGTATTTT	CASLPRGGGTDTQYF	-	TRBV7-9	TRBD2	TRBJ2-3
TGCGCCAGCAGCCAAGAAGGATTGCGGGGGGGCCGAAATACGCAGTATTTT	CASSQEGLRGGRNTQYF	-	TRBV4-3	TRBD2	TRBJ2-3
TGTGCCAGCAGTGAGACTTACGAGCAGTACTTC	CASSETYEQYF	-	TRBV2	-	TRBJ2-7
TGTGCCAGCAGCCGCACCGGGTCAGGGGACAATCAGCCCCAGCATTTT	CASSRTGSGDNQPQHF	-	TRBV5-6	-	TRBJ1-5
TGTGCCATCAGTATATACAGGGGCGGTTCAAACTACGAGCAGTACTTC	CAISIYRGGSNYEQYF	-	TRBV10-3	TRBD1	TRBJ2-7
TGTGCCACCAGCTCGGGACACGACCCTGTCTATGGCTACACCTTC	CATSSGHDPVYGYTF	few	TRBV15	-	TRBJ1-2
TGTGCCAGCAGTGAAGAAGAGGTGCCGGGACTTTCGAACACTGAAGCTTTCTTT	CASSEEEVPGLSNTEAFF	few	TRBV6-1	-	TRBJ1-1
TGCGCCAGCAGCCCTCTCGCCGGGGGCTACGAGCAGTACTTC	CASSPLAGGYEQYF	-	TRBV4-3	-	TRBJ2-7
TGTGCCAGCAGCTCCTACCCCCAGACAGACTATGGCTACACCTTC	CASSSYPQTDYGYTF	-	TRBV7-2	-	TRBJ1-2
TGTGCCAGCAGCCCGCCGGGGTACAATGAGCAGTTCTTC	CASSPPGYNEQFF	once	TRBV7-3	-	TRBJ2-1
TGTGCCAGTAGTATAGTAAGGACAGGGCGGTCACCCCTCCACTTT	CASSIVRTGRSPLHF	few	TRBV19	TRBD1	TRBJ1-6
TGTGCCAGCTCTCTCCGGTCGACAGGGTCGGGATCACCCCTCCACTTT	CASSLRSTGSGSPLHF	-	TRBV18	TRBD1	TRBJ1-6
TGCGCCAGCAGCTTGGTGGGGGCGCGTGAAAAACTGTTTTTT	CASSLVGAREKLFF	-	TRBV5-1	-	TRBJ1-4
TGTGCCAGCAGCTCCGGGACAGGAGCTTACTATGGCTACACCTTC	CASSSGTGAYYGYTF	-	TRBV7-2	TRBD1	TRBJ1-2
TGTGCCAGCAGCTTAGGACCCTCGGGGGCTGAAGCTTTCTTT	CASSLGPSGAEAFF	-	TRBV7-6	-	TRBJ1-1
TGTGCCAGCAGCTTCGGGGGACAGGGGAGCACCGGGGAGCTGTTTTTT	CASSFGGQGSTGELFF	-	TRBV5-4	TRBD1	TRBJ2-2
TGCGCCAGCAGCCAAGTCCGCAAAGGGGTACTGTTTTTT	CASSQVRKGVLFF	-	TRBV4-3	-	TRBJ1-4
TGTGCCAGCGCCCGGACTAGCGGGGGGTACGAGCAGTACTTC	CASARTSGGYEQYF	-	TRBV18	TRBD2	TRBJ2-7
TGTGCCAGCAGCCGTAGGGGGGGATCCAATCAGCCCCAGCATTTT	CASSRRGGSNQPQHF	few	TRBV4-2	-	TRBJ1-5
TGCGCCAGCAGGTGGACAGGGACAACTAATGAAAAACTGTTTTTT	CASRWTGTTNEKLFF	-	TRBV5-1	TRBD1	TRBJ1-4
TGTGCCAGCAGTGAACAGGGCACGGGCTATGGCTACACCTTC	CASSEQGTGYGYTF	-	TRBV6-1	-	TRBJ1-2
TGTGCCAGCTCAACCTCGAGGCAGGGCGGTAATTCACCCCTCCACTTT	CASSTSRQGGNSPLHF	-	TRBV18	-	TRBJ1-6
TGCGCCAGCAGCCTCCGGGACACCGATGGCTACACCTTC	CASSLRDTDGYTF	-	TRBV5-1	-	TRBJ1-2